The present TCR beta chain was sequenced within a study of blood T cell repertoires in COVID-19. Study-wide context: COVID-19 samples from acute and convalescent phases originated in the United States, Italy and Spain.

This clone was detected once. The authors' processing: The assay estimated nucleated cells by amplifying reference gene primers. Using immunoSEQ multiplex PCR, the repertoire was profiled, and TCRdb retains in-frame clones only, with some absent. That table gives V, J and clone size, and the DNA gave D and trimming. The sample yields 250,000 or so clones, about 89% seen once. This CDR3 has 11 amino acids. V was shortened by 7 bases and J by 4 bases, with 10 bases between the two germline ends. Looked up from germline, CDR1 is DFQATT and CDR2 is SNEGSKA (reference sequence). Everyone who took part was about 18 to 90 years old, and they came from roughly 25 US areas. Participant-reported clinical history was the basis for cohort assignment.

This chain links TRBV20-1 with TRBJ1-1; tentatively, D is TRBD1 (5 bases). This sequence originates from a human donor in a cohort exposed to, infected with or recovered from COVID-19 (not recorded which). The donor label of this sample is uncertain. The sample consisted of PBMCs or T cells enriched from blood (not recorded which). The chain's CDR3 is CSVWRGTEAFF. The CDR3 bases are TGCAGTGTGTGGAGGGGCACTGAAGCTTTCTTT.